This entry concerns a single TCR beta chain. Its antigen is unknown. TCRdb re-called the reads with MiXCR, one entry per CDR3 protein. The sample has 20,000 to 30,000 distinct CDR3 sequences, more than 20% seen once; the top ten hold roughly nine tenths. The sample is drawn from a study of T cell repertoires in cytomegalovirus infection. On the study more broadly: Recently identified HLA-C-restricted CMV epitopes were among the peptides used. Indicated by public TCR beta signatures were CMV infection and matching HLA type. Study-wide points: The ex vivo response was dominated by HLA-C-restricted CMV-specific TCR beta clonotypes.

The CDR3 has 17 residues. After removal of 2 bases from V and 6 bases from J, the junction contained 8 bases not matched to a gene. J is TRBJ1-5 and V is TRBV12-3 or TRBV12-4, with 12 bases identical to TRBD1. This TCR was recovered from a human donor in good health (CMV status not recorded). Some clones in this sample may be carry-over from other donors' samples. The sequences come from CD8+ T cells from cultured PBMCs, collected from culture after CMV antigen stimulation. The CDR3 DNA is TGTGCCAGCAGTTTATATGCCGGGACAGGGGGCGGTCAGCCCCAGCATTTT. Its protein is CASSLYAGTGGGQPQHF.